Following are 32 T cell receptor beta chains from one sample sequenced in a study of blood T cell repertoires in COVID-19 (dated by TCRdb to the early 2020s). Libraries were made using the immunoSEQ multiplex PCR assay. Drawn from immuneACCESS, this table holds only the in-frame rearrangements with V and J called that TCRdb kept. Clones are partly lost; checked studies trace under half to an unresolved V gene and leave the rest unexplained. The sample table lists 170,000 or so clones, over 70% of them with a count of one. 6.5% to 7.5% of the sample lies in the top ten. The sequencing input was peripheral blood. The receptors were gathered from a woman in her 40s with COVID-19, enrolled during active disease.

This chain uses TRBV20-1 with TRBJ1-2; D remains ambiguous. CDR3 length: 16 residues. Trimming shortened V by 3 bases and J by 5 bases, and 22 bases separated the two germline ends. Germline assignment: CDR1 DFQATT and CDR2 SNEGSKA (reference sequence). CDR3 loop: CSASSPLRTDKYGYTF. The CDR3, as DNA: TGCAGTGCTAGTAGCCCACTCCGGACTGATAAGTATGGCTACACCTTC.

DNA for the CDR3: TGTGCCAGCAGCGTAGTCACGAGGCTGAACACTGAAGCTTTCTTT. Protein product: CASSVVTRLNTEAFF. The V and J genes are TRBV9 and TRBJ1-1; D uncertain. Germline V gene data show CDR1 as SGDLS and CDR2 as YYNGEE. The V gene lost 0 bases and the J gene lost 0 bases, with 9 bases spanning the gap. This CDR3 contains 15 residues.

The chain links TRBV5-6 to TRBJ2-7; 8 bases line up with TRBD2. Germline V gene sequence: CDR1 SGHDT, CDR2 YYEEEE. The junction had 10 bases not matched to a gene; V was cut back by 4 bases and J by 7 bases. The CDR3 is 14 residues long. Here the CDR3 DNA reads TGTGCCAGCAGCACGGGACTAGGGGCGGGAGAGCAGTACTTC. Its protein is CASSTGLGAGEQYF.

This clone was recorded only once. V gene TRBV11-2 combines with J gene TRBJ2-7; D is undetermined. The germline gives CDR1 SGHAT, CDR2 FQNNGV. Trimming stripped 0 bases from V and 2 bases from J, with 5 bases between. CDR3 size: 13 residues. The CDR3 sequence is CASSLDLAYEQYF. DNA for the CDR3: TGTGCCAGCAGCTTAGACCTAGCCTACGAGCAGTACTTC.

The chain uses TRBV5-1 and TRBJ2-1; 11 positions agree with TRBD1. V was pared by 7 bases and J by 9 bases, with 6 bases of the junction left unmatched. In germline, CDR1 is SGHRS, CDR2 YFSETQ. The CDR3 covers 13 residues. CDR3 residues: CASSGQGAGEQFF. The CDR3 bases are TGCGCCAGCTCCGGACAGGGGGCAGGTGAGCAGTTCTTC.

This chain joins TRBV27 and TRBJ1-2; 10 nucleotides line up with TRBD1. The CDR3 consists of 18 residues. Germline assignment: CDR1 MNHEY and CDR2 SMNVEV (reference sequence). The V and J ends lost 6 bases and 2 bases, in that order; junction bases with no gene match: 15. The CDR3 reads CASRSSETGGNLNYGYTF. For the CDR3, the DNA is TGTGCCAGCAGGTCCTCGGAGACAGGGGGCAACCTAAACTATGGCTACACCTTC.

V usage is TRBV7-9 and J usage is TRBJ1-3; D gene unclear. CDR3 length equals 15 residues. Germline V gene sequence: CDR1 SEHNR, CDR2 FQNEAQ (reference sequence). V was trimmed by 1 base and J by 0 bases, leaving 7 bases between them. The DNA for the CDR3 is TGTGCCAGCAGCTTAGGAGATCTCTCTGGAAACACCATATATTTT. It translates to CASSLGDLSGNTIYF.

This clone was counted a single time. The rearrangement joins TRBV28 to TRBJ1-4, with D possibly matching TRBD1 (5 bases). Germline values: CDR1 MDHEN, CDR2 SYDVKM. CDR3 length: 16 amino acids. Trimming took off 7 bases at V and 0 bases at J, with 15 bases between the two ends. The CDR3 DNA sequence: TGTGCCAGCAACCCAGGCCCACAGGCAACTAATGAAAAACTGTTTTTT. This encodes CASNPGPQATNEKLFF.

The chain carries TRBV19 and TRBJ1-1; D is undetermined. The germline V and J ends were trimmed by 4 bases and 7 bases, with 10 bases remaining between them. Germline V gene sequence: CDR1 LNHDA, CDR2 SQIVND (reference sequence). This CDR3 spans 12 amino acids. CDR3 sequence reads: CASSTLKNEAFF. CDR3 DNA: TGTGCCAGTAGTACCCTAAAAAATGAAGCTTTCTTT.

The CDR3 loop reads CASSVAGTSGLYEQYF. CDR3 nucleotide sequence: TGTGCCAGCAGCGTTGCCGGGACTAGCGGGTTGTACGAGCAGTACTTC. This chain joins TRBV9 and TRBJ2-7; 12 bases fit TRBD2. V lost 2 bases and J lost 4; bases outside the gene matches: 7. CDR3 length equals 16 residues. CDR1 and CDR2 from the germline V gene are SGDLS and YYNGEE.

At least ten counts were recorded for this clone. The chain links TRBV6-5 to TRBJ2-1; 9 bases line up with TRBD1. J lost 7 bases, V lost 7 bases, and 2 bases had no gene match. Germline CDR1 MNHEY, CDR2 SVGAGI. The CDR3 totals 12 residues. CDR3 DNA sequence: TGTGCCAGCAAAGGACAGGGGAATGAGCAGTTCTTC. It is translated as CASKGQGNEQFF.

The chain combines TRBV2 with TRBJ2-7; possibly TRBD2 for D (5 bases). V lost 8 bases and J lost 7, with 18 bases in between. The CDR3 length is 13 residues. CDR1 is SNHLY, CDR2 FYNNEI, per germline. CDR3 sequence reads: CASGKEVLGEQYF. DNA for the CDR3: TGTGCCAGCGGGAAGGAGGTACTCGGGGAGCAGTACTTC.

This sequence joins TRBV7-8 and TRBJ1-1; D gene ambiguous. The CDR3 sequence is 15 residues long. The V end lost 5 bases, the J end lost 2 bases, and 15 bases lay between the germline ends. CDR1 and CDR2 (germline): SGHVS, FQNEAQ. CDR3 residues: CASSPGLNLNTEAFF. CDR3 sequence (DNA): TGTGCCAGCAGCCCAGGACTCAACCTAAACACTGAAGCTTTCTTT.

The rearrangement joins TRBV5-1 to TRBJ1-1; D is unresolved. From germline, CDR1 is SGHRS and CDR2 YFSETQ. The CDR3 is 16 amino acids. V shed 0 bases and J shed 1 base, with 13 bases lying between them. The CDR3 bases are TGCGCCAGCAGCTTGGTAGCCCTGGATCCGAACACTGAAGCTTTCTTT. This translates into CASSLVALDPNTEAFF.

This chain connects TRBV18 to TRBJ2-2, with 9 bases identical to TRBD2. The germline CDR1 and CDR2 sequences are KGHSH and LQKENI. CDR3 size: 19 residues. J lost 0 bases, V lost 5 bases, and 13 bases had no gene match. The CDR3 is CASSRGQTAGGSNTGELFF. The CDR3 DNA is TGTGCCAGCTCAAGAGGTCAGACAGCGGGGGGTTCGAACACCGGGGAGCTGTTTTTT.

Details on this clone: The same CDR3 also results from other DNA sequences found in this sample. CDR3 nucleotides: TGTGCCAGCAGCCAAGATCTGCGCGAGCAGTACTTC. It specifies CASSQDLREQYF. This chain joins TRBV3-1 (or the pseudogene TRBV3-2) and TRBJ2-7; D gene uncertain. V lost 0 bases to trimming and J lost 6 bases, with 6 bases between them. Per the germline V gene, CDR1 is LGHDT and CDR2 is YNNKEL (reference sequence). The CDR3 runs 12 residues.

V is TRBV19 and J is TRBJ1-5; TRBD1 aligns across 8 bases. This CDR3 is built from 15 residues. The J segment lost 3 bases and the V segment lost 2 bases, leaving 3 bases of the junction unmatched. From germline, CDR1 is LNHDA and CDR2 SQIVND (reference sequence). As DNA, the CDR3 is TGTGCCAGTAGTATAACCAGGGGGCCCAATCAGCCCCAGCATTTT. Translating gives CASSITRGPNQPQHF.

The J gene is TRBJ1-2, the V gene TRBV27, with 7 bases identical to TRBD1. CDR1 is MNHEY and CDR2 is SMNVEV in the germline V gene (reference sequence). This CDR3 region has 13 residues. Trimming cost V 3 bases and J 8 bases; bases outside gene matches: 6. The CDR3 reads CASSLDRTGGYTF. Here the CDR3 DNA reads TGTGCCAGCAGTTTGGACAGGACTGGGGGCTACACCTTC.

The V gene is TRBV9, the J gene TRBJ1-1; D is ambiguous. V shed 1 base and J shed 3 bases, with 13 bases lying between them. The CDR3 has 15 amino acids. Germline-derived CDR1 and CDR2 are SGDLS and YYNGEE. The CDR3 protein is CASSVPPIRDTEAFF. The CDR3 DNA sequence: TGTGCCAGCAGCGTACCTCCAATACGGGACACTGAAGCTTTCTTT.

The chain couples TRBV19 to TRBJ1-2, with 7 bases that match TRBD1. In germline, CDR1 is LNHDA, CDR2 SQIVND (reference sequence). The CDR3 is 14 amino acids. V lost 9 bases to trimming and J lost 1 base; unmatched junction nucleotides: 8. CDR3 bases: TGTGCCAGCCAGATACAGGGGATTAACTATGGCTACACCTTC. It encodes CASQIQGINYGYTF.

The chain is built from TRBV5-1 and TRBJ1-4, with 9 bases that match TRBD1. Germline-derived CDR1 and CDR2 are SGHRS and YFSETQ. This CDR3 contains 14 residues. The V and J ends lost 4 bases and 6 bases, in that order; junction bases with no gene match: 4. CDR3 protein: CASSGTGSHEKLFF. The CDR3 nucleotides are TGCGCCAGCAGCGGGACAGGGTCTCATGAAAAACTGTTTTTT.

This chain links TRBV5-1 with TRBJ2-2; 7 bases line up with TRBD1. This CDR3 has 15 amino acids. Germline loops: CDR1 SGHRS, CDR2 YFSETQ. The trim removed 3 bases at V and 4 bases at J, leaving 6 bases unmatched. CDR3 bases: TGCGCCAGCAGCTCCCGACAGGGAAGCACCGGGGAGCTGTTTTTT. It codes for CASSSRQGSTGELFF.

J is TRBJ2-3 and V is TRBV11-3; 7 bases map to TRBD2. This CDR3 region has 15 residues. V shed 5 bases, J shed 2 bases, and the junction held 7 bases outside the gene matches. CDR1 and CDR2 from the germline V gene are SGHNT and YENEEA. Written as DNA, the CDR3 is TGTGCCAGCAGCGAGGACCGGGACTACACAGATACGCAGTATTTT. Translation: CASSEDRDYTDTQYF.

This clone was picked up a small number of times. The chain couples TRBV24-1 to TRBJ2-5; no firm D call. The CDR3 contains 11 residues. The ends were cut back, 5 bases at V and 5 bases at J, with 5 bases in the middle. In germline, CDR1 is KGHDR, CDR2 SFDVKD. In DNA, the CDR3 is TGTGCCACCAGTGGAGGTGAGACCCAGTACTTC. Its translation: CATSGGETQYF.

The gene calls are TRBV6-4 and TRBJ2-1; D is perhaps TRBD2 (5 bases). V was shortened by 4 bases and J by 0 bases, with 7 bases between the two germline ends. This CDR3 contains 14 residues. Germline loops: CDR1 MRHNA, CDR2 SNTAGT. The CDR3 sequence: CASSAGGSYNEQFF. The DNA for the CDR3 is TGTGCCAGCAGTGCAGGAGGCTCCTACAATGAGCAGTTCTTC.

This clone was recorded once. The V call is TRBV7-9, the J call TRBJ2-7, with D perhaps matching TRBD2 (6 bases). The CDR3 runs to 14 residues. The germline V gene encodes CDR1 SEHNR and CDR2 FQNEAQ (reference sequence). V lost 7 bases, J lost 5 bases, and 18 bases lay in between. CDR3 sequence: CASMEFGRGNEQYF. The CDR3, as DNA: TGTGCCAGCATGGAATTCGGGCGGGGTAACGAGCAGTACTTC.

The chain carries TRBV28 and TRBJ1-4; D may be TRBD1 (6 bases). Per the germline V gene, CDR1 is MDHEN and CDR2 is SYDVKM. The ends were cut back, 2 bases at V and 2 bases at J, with 12 bases in the middle. The CDR3 loop spans 16 amino acids. The CDR3 region is CASSLGPRGTNEKLFF. CDR3 nucleotides: TGTGCCAGCAGTTTAGGCCCCAGGGGCACTAATGAAAAACTGTTTTTT.

V gene TRBV18 combines with J gene TRBJ1-4, with TRBD1 matching over 10 bases. There are 16 residues in the CDR3. The V gene's germline CDR1 is KGHSH and CDR2 LQKENI. V lost 4 bases to trimming and J lost 2 bases; unmatched junction nucleotides: 4. The CDR3: CASSHRQGATNEKLFF. CDR3 DNA: TGTGCCAGCTCACACCGACAGGGGGCTACTAATGAAAAACTGTTTTTT.

V gene TRBV5-4 combines with J gene TRBJ1-4; D is possibly TRBD1 (6 bases). V dropped 3 bases and J dropped 4 bases, with 16 bases sitting between them. Germline values: CDR1 SGHNT, CDR2 YYREEE (reference sequence). The CDR3 has 16 amino acids. CDR3 loop: CASSSTRQALNEKLFF. The DNA of the CDR3 is TGTGCCAGCAGCTCGACCCGACAGGCCCTTAATGAAAAACTGTTTTTT.

V and J are TRBV12-3 or TRBV12-4 and TRBJ2-7; unclear D gene. Deletions cut 5 bases from V and 5 bases from J, with 7 bases between. The CDR3 contains 11 residues. The CDR3: CASSLSDEQYF. In DNA, the CDR3 is TGTGCCAGCAGTCTATCGGACGAGCAGTACTTC.

The chain carries TRBV25-1 and TRBJ1-2; perhaps TRBD1 as D (6 bases). Trimming took 8 bases from V and 3 from J, leaving 10 bases between them. CDR3 length: 12 residues. Germline values: CDR1 MGHDK, CDR2 SYGVNS. The CDR3 region has the DNA TGTGCCAGCGGAGGGGGGGACTATGGCTACACCTTC. Protein sequence: CASGGGDYGYTF.

This clone was seen more than once but under ten times. The chain carries TRBV5-1 and TRBJ2-5; TRBD1 agrees at 8 bases. The CDR3 sequence is 16 residues long. CDR1 is SGHRS and CDR2 is YFSETQ in the germline V gene. V was clipped by 0 bases and J by 4 bases; unmatched bases: 8. The chain's CDR3 is CASSLADRVTLETQYF. The CDR3 DNA follows: TGCGCCAGCAGCTTGGCGGACAGGGTGACTTTAGAGACCCAGTACTTC.